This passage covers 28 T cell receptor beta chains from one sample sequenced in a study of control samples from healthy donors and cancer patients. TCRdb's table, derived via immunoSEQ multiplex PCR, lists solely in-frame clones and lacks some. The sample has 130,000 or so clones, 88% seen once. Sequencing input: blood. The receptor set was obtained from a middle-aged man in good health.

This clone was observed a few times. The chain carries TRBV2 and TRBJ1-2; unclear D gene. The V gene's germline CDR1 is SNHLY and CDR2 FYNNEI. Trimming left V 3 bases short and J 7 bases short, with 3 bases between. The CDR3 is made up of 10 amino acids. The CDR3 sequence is CASSDRGYTF. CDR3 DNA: TGTGCCAGCAGTGACCGTGGCTACACCTTC.

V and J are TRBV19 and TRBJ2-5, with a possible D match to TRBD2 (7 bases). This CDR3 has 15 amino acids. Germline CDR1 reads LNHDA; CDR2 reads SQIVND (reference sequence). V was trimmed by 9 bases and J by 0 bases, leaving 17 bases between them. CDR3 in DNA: TGTGCCAGCAACCTGGGGGGGACACACCAAGAGACCCAGTACTTC. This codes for CASNLGGTHQETQYF.

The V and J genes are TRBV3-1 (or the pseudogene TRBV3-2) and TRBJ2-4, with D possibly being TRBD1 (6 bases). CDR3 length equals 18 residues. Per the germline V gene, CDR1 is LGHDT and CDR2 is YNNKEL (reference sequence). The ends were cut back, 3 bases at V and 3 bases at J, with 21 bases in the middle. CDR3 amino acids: CASSQRPQGNFFKNIQYF. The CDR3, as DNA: TGTGCCAGCAGCCAGAGACCTCAGGGGAACTTCTTCAAAAACATTCAGTACTTC.

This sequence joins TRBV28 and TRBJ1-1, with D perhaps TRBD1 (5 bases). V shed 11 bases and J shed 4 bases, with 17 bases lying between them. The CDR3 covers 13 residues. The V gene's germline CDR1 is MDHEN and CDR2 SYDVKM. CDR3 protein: CASMAGSATEAFF. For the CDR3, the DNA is TGTGCCTCAATGGCAGGGTCGGCCACTGAAGCTTTCTTT.

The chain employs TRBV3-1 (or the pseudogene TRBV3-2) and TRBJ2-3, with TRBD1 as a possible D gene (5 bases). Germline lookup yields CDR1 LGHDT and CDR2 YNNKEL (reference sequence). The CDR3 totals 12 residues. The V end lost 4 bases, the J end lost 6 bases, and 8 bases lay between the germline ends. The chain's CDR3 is CASSPKGDTQYF. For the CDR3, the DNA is TGTGCCAGCAGCCCGAAGGGGGATACGCAGTATTTT.

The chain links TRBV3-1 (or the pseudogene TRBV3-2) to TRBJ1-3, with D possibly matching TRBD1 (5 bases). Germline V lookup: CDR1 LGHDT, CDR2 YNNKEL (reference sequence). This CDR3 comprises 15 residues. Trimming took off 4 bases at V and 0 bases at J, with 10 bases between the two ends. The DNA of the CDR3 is TGTGCCAGCAGCCGTCGGGGCTACTCTGGAAACACCATATATTTT. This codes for CASSRRGYSGNTIYF.

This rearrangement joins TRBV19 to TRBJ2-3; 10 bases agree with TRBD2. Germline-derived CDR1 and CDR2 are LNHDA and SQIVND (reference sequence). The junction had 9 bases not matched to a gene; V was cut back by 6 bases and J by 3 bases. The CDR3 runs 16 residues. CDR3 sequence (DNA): TGTGCCAGTAGGCCAAGATCTAGCGGGGGTACAGATACGCAGTATTTT. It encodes CASRPRSSGGTDTQYF. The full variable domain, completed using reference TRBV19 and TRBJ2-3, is DGGITQSPKYLFRKEGQNVTLSCEQNLNHDAMYWYRQDPGQGLRLIYYSQIVNDFQKGDIAEGYSVSREKKESFPLTVTSAQKNPTAFYLCASRPRSSGGTDTQYFGPGTRLTVL.

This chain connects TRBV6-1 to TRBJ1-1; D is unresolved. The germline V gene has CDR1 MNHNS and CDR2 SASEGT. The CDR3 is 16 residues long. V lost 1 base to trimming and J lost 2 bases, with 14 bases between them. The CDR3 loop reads CASSEDGTRINTEAFF. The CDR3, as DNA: TGTGCCAGCAGTGAAGATGGCACCAGAATCAACACTGAAGCTTTCTTT.

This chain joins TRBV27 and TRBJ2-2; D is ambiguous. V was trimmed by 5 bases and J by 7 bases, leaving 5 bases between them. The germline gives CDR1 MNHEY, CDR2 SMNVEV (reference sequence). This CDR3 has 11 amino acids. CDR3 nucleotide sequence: TGTGCCAGCAGTGACGGCGGGGAGCTGTTTTTT. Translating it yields CASSDGGELFF.

CDR3 loop: CASSFRPDEQFF. The CDR3 bases are TGTGCCAGCAGTTTTAGGCCAGATGAGCAGTTCTTC. This sequence joins TRBV5-6 and TRBJ2-1; D is uncertain. Germline CDR1 and CDR2: SGHDT and YYEEEE. V gave up 5 bases and J gave up 8 bases, with 11 bases separating them. This CDR3 region has 12 residues. The variable domain in full, with the rest retrieved from reference TRBV5-6 and TRBJ2-1, is DAGVTQSPTHLIKTRGQQVTLRCSPKSGHDTVSWYQQALGQGPQFIFQYYEEEERQRGNFPDRFSGHQFPNYSSELNVNALLLGDSALYLCASSFRPDEQFFGPGTRLTVL.

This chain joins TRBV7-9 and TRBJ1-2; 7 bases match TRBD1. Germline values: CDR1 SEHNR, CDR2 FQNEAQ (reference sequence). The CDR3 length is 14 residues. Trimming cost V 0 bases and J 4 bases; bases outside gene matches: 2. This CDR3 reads CASSLAGTAYGYTF. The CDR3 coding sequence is TGTGCCAGCAGCTTAGCGGGGACAGCCTATGGCTACACCTTC.

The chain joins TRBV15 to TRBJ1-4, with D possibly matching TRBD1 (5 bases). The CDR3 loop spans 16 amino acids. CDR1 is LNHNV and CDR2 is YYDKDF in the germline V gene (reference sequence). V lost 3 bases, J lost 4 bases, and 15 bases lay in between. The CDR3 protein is CATSRDILSNNEKLFF. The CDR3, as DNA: TGTGCCACCAGCAGGGACATTCTGAGCAATAATGAAAAACTGTTTTTT.

CDR3 nucleotide sequence: TGTGCCAGCTCACCAATATCAGGGGGCGATGAGCAGTTCTTC. Translating gives CASSPISGGDEQFF. The J gene is TRBJ2-1, the V gene TRBV18; 8 bases line up with TRBD1. The CDR3 length is 14 residues. The germline V gene encodes CDR1 KGHSH and CDR2 LQKENI. Trimming cost V 2 bases and J 8 bases; bases outside gene matches: 5. Full variable domain (missing parts from reference TRBV18 and TRBJ2-1): NAGVMQNPRHLVRRRGQEARLRCSPMKGHSHVYWYRQLPEEGLKFMVYLQKENIIDESGMPKERFSAEFPKEGPSILRIQQVVRGDSAAYFCASSPISGGDEQFFGPGTRLTVL.

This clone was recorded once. The CDR3 DNA is TGTGCCAGCAGTTTCCAGGGTGACGAGCAGTACTTC. The encoded protein is CASSFQGDEQYF. The chain carries TRBV27 and TRBJ2-7; maybe TRBD1 (5 bases). This CDR3 is 12 amino acids long. Per the germline V gene, CDR1 is MNHEY and CDR2 is SMNVEV (reference sequence). Deletions cut 3 bases from V and 5 bases from J, with 8 bases between.

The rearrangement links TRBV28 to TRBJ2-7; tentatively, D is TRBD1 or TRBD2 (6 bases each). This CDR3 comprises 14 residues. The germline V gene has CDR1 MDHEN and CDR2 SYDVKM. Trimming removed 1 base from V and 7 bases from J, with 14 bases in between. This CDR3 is CASSLFRGHGEQYF. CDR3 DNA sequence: TGTGCCAGCAGTTTATTCCGGGGGCATGGGGAGCAGTACTTC.

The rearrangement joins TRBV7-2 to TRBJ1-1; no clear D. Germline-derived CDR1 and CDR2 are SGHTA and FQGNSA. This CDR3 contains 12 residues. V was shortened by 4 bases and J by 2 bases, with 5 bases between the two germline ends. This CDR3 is CASSYRNTEAFF. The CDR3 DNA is TGTGCCAGCAGCTACAGAAACACTGAAGCTTTCTTT.

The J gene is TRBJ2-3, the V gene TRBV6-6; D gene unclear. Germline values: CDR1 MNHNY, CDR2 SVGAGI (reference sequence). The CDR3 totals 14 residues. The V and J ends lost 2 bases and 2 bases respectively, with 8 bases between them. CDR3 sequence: CASSYGPITDTQYF. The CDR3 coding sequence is TGTGCCAGCAGTTACGGGCCGATCACAGATACGCAGTATTTT.

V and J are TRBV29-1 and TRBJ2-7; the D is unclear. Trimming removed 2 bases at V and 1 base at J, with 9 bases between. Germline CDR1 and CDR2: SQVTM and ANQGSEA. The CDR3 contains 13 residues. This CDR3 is CSVEWRVSYEQYF. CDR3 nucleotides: TGCAGCGTTGAATGGCGAGTTTCCTACGAGCAGTACTTC.

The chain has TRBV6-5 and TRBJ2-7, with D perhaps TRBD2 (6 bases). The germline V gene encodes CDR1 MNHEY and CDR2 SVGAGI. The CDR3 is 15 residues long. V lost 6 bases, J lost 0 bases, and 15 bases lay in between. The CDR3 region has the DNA TGTGCCAGCAGATGGGGCGGGAATCCCTCCTACGAGCAGTACTTC. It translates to CASRWGGNPSYEQYF.

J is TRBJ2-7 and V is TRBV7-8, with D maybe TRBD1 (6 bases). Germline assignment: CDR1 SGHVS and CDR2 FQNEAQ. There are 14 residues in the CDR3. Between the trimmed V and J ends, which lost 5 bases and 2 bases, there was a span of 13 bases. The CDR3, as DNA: TGTGCCAGCAGCACCTCAGGACAGACCTACGAGCAGTACTTC. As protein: CASSTSGQTYEQYF.

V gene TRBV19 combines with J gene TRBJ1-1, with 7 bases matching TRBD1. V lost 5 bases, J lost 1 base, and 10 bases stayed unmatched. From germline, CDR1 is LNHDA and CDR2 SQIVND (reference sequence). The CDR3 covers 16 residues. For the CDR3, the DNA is TGTGCCAGTAGTGCAATGCCGACAGGGAGGAACACTGAAGCTTTCTTT. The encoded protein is CASSAMPTGRNTEAFF.

In DNA form, the CDR3 reads TGTGCCTGGAAGGGGGACAGGGCATTACACGAGCAGTACTTC. This translates into CAWKGDRALHEQYF. The gene calls are TRBV30 and TRBJ2-7; 9 bases line up with TRBD1. Germline V lookup: CDR1 GTSNPN, CDR2 SVGIG (reference sequence). The CDR3 has 14 residues. V was pared by 4 bases and J by 5 bases, with 9 bases of the junction left unmatched. Full variable domain (missing parts from reference TRBV30 and TRBJ2-7): SQTIHQWPATLVQPVGSPLSLECTVEGTSNPNLYWYRQAAGRGLQLLFYSVGIGQISSEVPQNLSASRPQDRQFILSSKKLLLSDSGFYLCAWKGDRALHEQYFGPGTRLTVT.

The CDR3 reads CASSLGANRALDTEAFF. The CDR3 DNA is TGTGCCAGCAGCTTAGGCGCGAACAGGGCCCTAGACACTGAAGCTTTCTTT. The chain recombines TRBV11-2 with TRBJ1-1; TRBD1 is a possible D gene (6 bases). Per the germline V gene, CDR1 is SGHAT and CDR2 is FQNNGV. The germline V and J ends were trimmed by 1 base and 3 bases, with 18 bases remaining between them. The CDR3 has 17 residues.

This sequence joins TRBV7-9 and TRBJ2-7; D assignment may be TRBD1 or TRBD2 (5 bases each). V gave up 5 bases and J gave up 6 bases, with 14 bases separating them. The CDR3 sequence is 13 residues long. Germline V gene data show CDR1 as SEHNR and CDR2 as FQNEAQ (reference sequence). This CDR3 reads CASSRLGDLEQYF. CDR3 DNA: TGTGCCAGCAGCAGACTGGGGGATCTCGAGCAGTACTTC.

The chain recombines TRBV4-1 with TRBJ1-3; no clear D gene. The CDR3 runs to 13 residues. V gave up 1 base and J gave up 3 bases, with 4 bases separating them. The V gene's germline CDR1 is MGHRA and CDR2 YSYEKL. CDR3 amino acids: CASSQANGNTIYF. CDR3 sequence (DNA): TGCGCCAGCAGCCAAGCAAATGGAAACACCATATATTTT.

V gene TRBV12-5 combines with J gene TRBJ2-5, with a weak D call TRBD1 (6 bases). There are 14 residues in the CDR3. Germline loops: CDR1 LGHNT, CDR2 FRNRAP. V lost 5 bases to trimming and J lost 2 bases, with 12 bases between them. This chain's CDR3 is CASGSVGTQETQYF. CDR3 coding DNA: TGTGCTAGTGGTAGTGTGGGGACACAAGAGACCCAGTACTTC.

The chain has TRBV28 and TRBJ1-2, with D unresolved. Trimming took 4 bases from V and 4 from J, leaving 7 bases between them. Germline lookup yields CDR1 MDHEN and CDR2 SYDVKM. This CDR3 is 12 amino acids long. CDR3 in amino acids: CASSSELYGYTF. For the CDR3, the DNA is TGTGCCAGCAGTTCGGAGCTCTATGGCTACACCTTC.

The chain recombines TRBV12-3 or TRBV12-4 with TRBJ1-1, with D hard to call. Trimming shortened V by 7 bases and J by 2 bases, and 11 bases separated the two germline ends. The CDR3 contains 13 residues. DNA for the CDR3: TGTGCCAGCAAAATGGACTCCAACACTGAAGCTTTCTTT. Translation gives CASKMDSNTEAFF.